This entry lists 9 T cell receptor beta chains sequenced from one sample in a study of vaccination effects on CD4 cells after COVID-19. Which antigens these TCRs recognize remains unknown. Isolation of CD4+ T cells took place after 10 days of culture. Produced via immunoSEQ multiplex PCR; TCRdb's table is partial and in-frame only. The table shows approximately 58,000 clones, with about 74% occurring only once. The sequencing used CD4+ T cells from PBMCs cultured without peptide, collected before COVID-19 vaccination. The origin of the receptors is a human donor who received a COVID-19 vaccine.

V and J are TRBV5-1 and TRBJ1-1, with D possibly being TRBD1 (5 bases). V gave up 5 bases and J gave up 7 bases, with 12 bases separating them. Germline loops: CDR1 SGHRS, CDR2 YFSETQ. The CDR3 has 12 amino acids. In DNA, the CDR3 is TGCGCCAGCAGATCAGAGGGGAGTGAAGCTTTCTTT. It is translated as CASRSEGSEAFF.

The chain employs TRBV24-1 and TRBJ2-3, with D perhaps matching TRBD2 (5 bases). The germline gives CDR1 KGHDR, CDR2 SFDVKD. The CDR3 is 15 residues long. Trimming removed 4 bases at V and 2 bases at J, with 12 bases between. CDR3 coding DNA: TGTGCCACCAGTGACTCCCGGGGAACCACAGATACGCAGTATTTT. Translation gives CATSDSRGTTDTQYF.

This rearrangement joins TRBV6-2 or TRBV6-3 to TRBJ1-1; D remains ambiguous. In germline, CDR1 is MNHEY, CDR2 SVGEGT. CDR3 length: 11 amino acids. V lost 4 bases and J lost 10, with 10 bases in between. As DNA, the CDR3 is TGTGCCAGCAGTTTATCCGAATTAGCTTTCTTT. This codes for CASSLSELAFF.

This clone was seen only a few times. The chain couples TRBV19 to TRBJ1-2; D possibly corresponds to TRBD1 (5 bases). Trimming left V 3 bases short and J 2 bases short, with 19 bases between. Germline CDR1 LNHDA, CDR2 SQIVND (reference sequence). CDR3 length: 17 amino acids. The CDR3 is CASSMDLRTSANYGYTF. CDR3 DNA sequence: TGTGCCAGTAGTATGGATCTGCGGACAAGCGCCAACTATGGCTACACCTTC.

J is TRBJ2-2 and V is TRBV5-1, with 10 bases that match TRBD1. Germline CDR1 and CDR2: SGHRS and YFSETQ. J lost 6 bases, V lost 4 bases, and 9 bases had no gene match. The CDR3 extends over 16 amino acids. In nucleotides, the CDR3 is TGCGCCAGCAGCCCCCGGACAGGGGGTATTCCCGGGGAGCTGTTTTTT. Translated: CASSPRTGGIPGELFF. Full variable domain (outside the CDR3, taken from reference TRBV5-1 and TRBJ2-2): KAGVTQTPRYLIKTRGQQVTLSCSPISGHRSVSWYQQTPGQGLQFLFEYFSETQRNKGNFPGRFSGRQFSNSRSEMNVSTLELGDSALYLCASSPRTGGIPGELFFGEGSRLTVL.

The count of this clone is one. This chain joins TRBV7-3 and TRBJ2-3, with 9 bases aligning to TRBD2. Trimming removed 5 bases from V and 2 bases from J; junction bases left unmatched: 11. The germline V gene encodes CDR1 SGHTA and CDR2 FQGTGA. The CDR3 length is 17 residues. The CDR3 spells CASSKSGAGGFTDTQYF. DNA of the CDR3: TGTGCCAGCAGCAAATCCGGAGCGGGGGGATTCACAGATACGCAGTATTTT.

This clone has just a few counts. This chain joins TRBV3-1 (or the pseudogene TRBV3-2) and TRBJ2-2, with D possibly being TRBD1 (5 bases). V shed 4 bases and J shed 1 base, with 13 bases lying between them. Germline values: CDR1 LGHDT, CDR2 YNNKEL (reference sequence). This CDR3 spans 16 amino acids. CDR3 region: CASSRRQGLNTGELFF. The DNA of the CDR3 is TGTGCCAGCAGCCGCCGCCAGGGCCTGAACACCGGGGAGCTGTTTTTT.

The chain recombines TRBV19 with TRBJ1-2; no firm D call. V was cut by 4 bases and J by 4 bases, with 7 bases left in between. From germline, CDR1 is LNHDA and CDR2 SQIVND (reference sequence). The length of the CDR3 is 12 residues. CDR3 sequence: CASSTNSYGYTF. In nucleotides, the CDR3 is TGTGCCAGTAGTACAAATAGCTATGGCTACACCTTC.

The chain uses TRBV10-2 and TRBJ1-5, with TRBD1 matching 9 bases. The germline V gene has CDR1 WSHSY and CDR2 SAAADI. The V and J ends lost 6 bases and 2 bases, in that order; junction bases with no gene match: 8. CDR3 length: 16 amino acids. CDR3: CASRDRGISGNQPQHF. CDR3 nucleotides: TGCGCCAGCAGGGACAGGGGAATAAGTGGCAATCAGCCCCAGCATTTT.